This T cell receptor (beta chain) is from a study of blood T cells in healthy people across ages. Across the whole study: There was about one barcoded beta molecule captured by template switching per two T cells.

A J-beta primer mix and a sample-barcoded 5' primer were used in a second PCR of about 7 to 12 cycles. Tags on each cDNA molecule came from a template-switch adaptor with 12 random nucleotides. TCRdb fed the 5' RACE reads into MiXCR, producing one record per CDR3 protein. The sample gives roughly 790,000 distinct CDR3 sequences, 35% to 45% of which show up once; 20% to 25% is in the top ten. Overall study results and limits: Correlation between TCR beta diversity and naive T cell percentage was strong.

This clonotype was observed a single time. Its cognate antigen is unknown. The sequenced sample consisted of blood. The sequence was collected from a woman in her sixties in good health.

The CDR3 DNA is TGCAGTGCTTCCACTCTAGCGGGAGTCCGGAATGAGCAGTTCTTC. Translated, it gives CSASTLAGVRNEQFF. This chain links TRBV20-1 with TRBJ2-1; 10 bases are a match to TRBD2. This CDR3 is 15 amino acids long. With V trimmed by 5 bases and J by 7 bases, 11 bases remained unmatched. Germline CDR1 and CDR2: DFQATT and SNEGSKA (reference sequence).